A single sample gave rise to the 12 T cell receptor beta chains below, sequenced in a study of blood T cells in healthy people across ages. A sample-barcoded 5' primer and a J-beta primer mix were used in a second PCR of roughly 6 to 11 cycles. TCRdb fed the 5' RACE reads into MiXCR, producing one record per CDR3 protein. This table has hundreds of thousands of distinct CDR3 sequences, around 36% appearing once. Sequencing was done on a sample of blood. These receptors were obtained from a man in his late teens or twenties in good health.

This clonotype appeared a few times. The rearrangement links TRBV7-2 to TRBJ1-6, with D unresolved. The germline gives CDR1 SGHTA, CDR2 FQGNSA. The CDR3 runs 15 residues. Trimming took off 2 bases at V and 6 bases at J, with 11 bases between the two ends. This CDR3 is CASSLRIGFNSPLHF. As DNA, the CDR3 is TGTGCCAGCAGCTTACGAATAGGATTTAATTCACCCCTCCACTTT.

There are many counts of this clonotype. V and J are TRBV6-2 or TRBV6-3 and TRBJ2-1; perhaps TRBD1 as D (5 bases). V was trimmed by 4 bases and J by 10 bases, leaving 11 bases between them. The CDR3 is 12 residues long. Germline CDR1 and CDR2: MNHEY and SVGEGT. In DNA form, the CDR3 reads TGTGCCAGCAGTTCGACAGCGACCGAGCAGTTCTTC. This gives the protein CASSSTATEQFF.

This clonotype was found a few times. V gene TRBV27 combines with J gene TRBJ2-4; perhaps TRBD1 as D (6 bases). Germline V CDR1 and CDR2: MNHEY, SMNVEV (reference sequence). The CDR3 spans 14 residues. Trimming shortened V by 1 base and J by 13 bases, and 17 bases separated the two germline ends. CDR3 residues: CASSLFVQGNEQYF. CDR3 nucleotides: TGTGCCAGCAGTTTATTCGTCCAGGGGAATGAGCAGTACTTC.

Points on this clonotype: Germline and junction disagree at one end, which may indicate a read error. J is TRBJ1-5 and V is TRBV12-3 or TRBV12-4, with TRBD1 as a possible D gene (5 bases). CDR3 length: 13 residues. The CDR3 DNA is TGTGCCAGCAGTTCGGGGGGAAATCGGCCCCAGCATTTT. This codes for CASSSGGNRPQHF.

The sample holds many counts of this clonotype. This chain joins TRBV12-3 or TRBV12-4 and TRBJ1-1; no clear D. CDR3 length: 12 amino acids. Trimming removed 5 bases at V and 2 bases at J, with 6 bases between. CDR3 sequence reads: CASSISNTEAFF. The DNA of the CDR3 is TGTGCCAGCAGTATCAGTAACACTGAAGCTTTCTTT.

This clonotype appeared a single time. The V gene is TRBV20-1, the J gene TRBJ2-3; D may be TRBD2 (6 bases). Between the trimmed V and J ends, which lost 3 bases and 9 bases, there was a span of 25 bases. The germline CDR1 and CDR2 sequences are DFQATT and SNEGSKA (reference sequence). The CDR3 sequence is 16 residues long. As DNA, the CDR3 is TGCAGTGCTAGTGACAGACTAGTTTCAAGTTTGGCGACGCAGTATTTT. This gives the protein CSASDRLVSSLATQYF.

This clonotype has more than one count but fewer than ten. The chain uses TRBV10-3 and TRBJ1-1; no clear D gene. This CDR3 spans 13 amino acids. Germline lookup yields CDR1 ENHRY and CDR2 SYGVKD. Trimming took 3 bases from V and 4 from J, leaving 9 bases between them. As DNA, the CDR3 is TGTGCCATCAGTGATCGGGGATCCACTGAAGCTTTCTTT. This encodes CAISDRGSTEAFF.

The chain carries TRBV7-2 and TRBJ1-1; D possibly corresponds to TRBD1 (5 bases). V was pared by 6 bases and J by 11 bases, with 19 bases between. Germline V CDR1 and CDR2: SGHTA, FQGNSA. CDR3 length equals 13 residues. The CDR3 DNA is TGTGCCAGCAGGGGGGGGGATCTTTCTTGGGCTTTCTTT. This encodes CASRGGDLSWAFF.

This clonotype appeared a few times. The chain uses TRBV10-3 and TRBJ2-7; the D gene is possibly TRBD1 (6 bases). Trimming took 10 bases from V and 1 from J, leaving 23 bases between them. Germline V gives CDR1 ENHRY, CDR2 SYGVKD. CDR3 length: 16 amino acids. The CDR3 loop reads CATVRDAAQGSYEQYF. The CDR3, as DNA: TGTGCCACAGTCCGGGACGCCGCACAGGGTTCCTACGAGCAGTACTTC.

The J gene is TRBJ1-4, the V gene TRBV7-2; possibly TRBD1 for D (6 bases). The CDR3 runs to 15 residues. The V and J ends lost 5 bases and 5 bases respectively, with 15 bases between them. Germline-derived CDR1 and CDR2 are SGHTA and FQGNSA. The CDR3 coding sequence is TGTGCCAGCAGCCCTATGAGGGGGGTCAATGAAAAACTGTTTTTT. It translates to CASSPMRGVNEKLFF.

As concerns this clonotype: One end of the junction does not line up with germline, which may come from a read error. J is TRBJ1-1 and V is TRBV20-1, with D unclear. The CDR3 spans 14 residues. CDR1 and CDR2 (germline): DFQATT, SNEGSKA (reference sequence). The CDR3 DNA sequence: TGCAGTGCTAGAGGCCCTGGGCAGATTTCTGATGCTTTCTTT. Protein: CSARGPGQISDAFF.

This rearrangement joins TRBV6-1 to TRBJ2-3, with D possibly matching TRBD1 (6 bases). CDR1 is MNHNS and CDR2 is SASEGT in the germline V gene. CDR3 length: 13 residues. V gave up 6 bases and J gave up 3 bases, with 10 bases separating them. The CDR3: CASRSTGTDTQYF. DNA for the CDR3: TGTGCCAGCAGGAGTACAGGGACAGATACGCAGTATTTT.